This T cell receptor beta chain was recovered during a study of shared T cell receptors in the human thymus. This clone was detected once. Clones were sequenced by immunoSEQ multiplex PCR, and TCRdb holds only the in-frame ones, with some missing. The data contain 600,000 or so clones, about 90% of them singletons. The sample was also linked to a second study, of human thymus T cells. That report notes: Congenital heart defects were the reason for the corrective surgery that the donors, healthy Finnish infants, were having. The study used thymus tissue resected during corrective heart surgery. Gene usage (both V and J) appeared biased in thymic and blood repertoires. Related studies found that unrelated individuals share highly overlapping thymic repertoires.

The sequence derives from a boy in the first two years of life with a congenital heart defect. The sample was thymocytes.

Written as DNA, the CDR3 is TGTGCCAGCAGCGTAGAGGGCGGCTACACCTTC. Translated, it gives CASSVEGGYTF. The rearrangement joins TRBV5-4 to TRBJ1-2; D call uncertain. Germline V CDR1 and CDR2: SGHNT, YYREEE (reference sequence). The CDR3 has 11 residues. V lost 4 bases, J lost 8 bases, and 9 bases lay in between.